These 31 T cell receptor beta chains share one sample of origin, sequenced in a study of T cell repertoires in cytomegalovirus infection. The antigens these receptors bind are not known. TCRdb reanalysed the reads using MiXCR and keeps one entry per CDR3 protein. The data hold some 110,000 distinct CDR3 sequences, with 32% observed a single time. The sequences come from CD8+ T cells from cultured PBMCs, collected from culture after CMV antigen stimulation. The receptors were gathered from a human donor in good health (CMV status not recorded). Some clones in this sample may be carry-over from other donors' samples.

The genes are TRBV7-3 and TRBJ1-2; D is unresolved. CDR3 size: 14 residues. Per germline, CDR1 SGHTA and CDR2 FQGTGA. V lost 2 bases and J lost 6, with 13 bases in between. This CDR3 reads CASSLEVPVDGYTF. Written as DNA, the CDR3 is TGTGCCAGCAGCTTAGAAGTTCCGGTGGATGGCTACACCTTC.

This clonotype has ten or more counts. This chain connects TRBV6-2 or TRBV6-3 to TRBJ2-1; TRBD1 matches 7 bases. CDR1 MNHEY and CDR2 SVGEGT come from the germline V gene. Unmatched junction bases numbered 6, after V lost 4 bases and J lost 3 bases. The CDR3 is 15 residues long. For the CDR3, the DNA is TGTGCCAGCAGTTCCGGGACAGAGCACTACAATGAGCAGTTCTTC. Translation: CASSSGTEHYNEQFF.

The rearrangement links TRBV27 to TRBJ1-1; D gene uncertain. CDR1 MNHEY and CDR2 SMNVEV come from the germline V gene (reference sequence). CDR3 length equals 15 residues. V gave up 5 bases and J gave up 1 base, with 14 bases separating them. CDR3 amino acids: CASSPTESGNTEAFF. CDR3 sequence (DNA): TGTGCCAGCAGTCCCACAGAGTCCGGGAACACTGAAGCTTTCTTT.

This clonotype has ten or more counts. This chain uses TRBV11-2 with TRBJ2-5; weak D call: TRBD2 (6 bases). Trimming pared 5 bases from V and 5 bases from J, leaving 18 bases between. CDR3 length: 15 amino acids. Germline CDR1 reads SGHAT; CDR2 reads FQNNGV. The DNA of the CDR3 is TGTGCCAGCAGCCCGGTCGGGCGGGGCGGGGAGACCCAGTACTTC. This codes for CASSPVGRGGETQYF.

The DNA of the CDR3 is TGTGCCAGCAGCTCCACGAAGATCGGGACTCAAGAAAAGACTTCTAACTATGGCTACACCTTC. Protein: CASSSTKIGTQEKTSNYGYTF. The genes are TRBV7-9 and TRBJ1-2, with a tentative D call TRBD1 (5 bases). This CDR3 has 21 amino acids. Between the trimmed V and J ends, which lost 4 bases and 0 bases, there was a span of 30 bases. In germline, CDR1 is SEHNR, CDR2 FQNEAQ (reference sequence).

The chain couples TRBV6-1 to TRBJ1-2; D might be TRBD1 (5 bases). CDR1 and CDR2 from the germline V gene are MNHNS and SASEGT. Trimming left V 5 bases short and J 8 bases short, with 12 bases between. The CDR3 is made up of 12 amino acids. CDR3 DNA sequence: TGTGCCAGCAGTCCAGACAGATACGGCTACACCTTC. Protein: CASSPDRYGYTF.

This clonotype was picked up a small number of times. This rearrangement joins TRBV25-1 to TRBJ1-2, with D tentatively TRBD1 (5 bases). The germline V gene encodes CDR1 MGHDK and CDR2 SYGVNS. The CDR3 is 13 residues long. The germline V and J ends were trimmed by 4 bases and 4 bases, with 10 bases remaining between them. The CDR3 coding sequence is TGTGCCAGCAGTGGGACATCTCGCTATGGCTACACCTTC. This gives the protein CASSGTSRYGYTF.

The chain is built from TRBV6-2 or TRBV6-3 and TRBJ2-7, with 10 bases that match TRBD1. Germline loops: CDR1 MNHEY, CDR2 SVGEGT. The V and J ends lost 6 bases and 3 bases, in that order; junction bases with no gene match: 11. The CDR3 sequence is 16 residues long. CDR3 amino acids: CASRPRQGAALYEQYF. The CDR3, as DNA: TGTGCCAGCAGGCCCCGACAGGGGGCGGCCCTCTACGAGCAGTACTTC.

The chain combines TRBV9 with TRBJ2-1, with 9 bases fitting TRBD2. The CDR3 has 19 residues. Losses at the gene ends were 4 bases for V and 1 base for J; bases not matched to a gene: 15. Germline assignment: CDR1 SGDLS and CDR2 YYNGEE. For the CDR3, the DNA is TGTGCCAGCAGCCACTCCATAAGCGGGGGGCCCGGATCCTACAATGAGCAGTTCTTC. It specifies CASSHSISGGPGSYNEQFF.

In this sample, this clonotype turned up a few times. The chain has TRBV28 and TRBJ1-1, with TRBD1 matching over 9 bases. The germline V gene has CDR1 MDHEN and CDR2 SYDVKM. This CDR3 is built from 11 residues. DNA for the CDR3: TGTGCGAAGACAGGGGGAACTGAAGCTTTCTTT. Translated: CAKTGGTEAFF.

This clonotype came up a few times. The chain has TRBV12-3 or TRBV12-4 and TRBJ2-5, with D perhaps TRBD2 (7 bases). The CDR3 is 17 residues long. V was shortened by 9 bases and J by 0 bases, with 23 bases between the two germline ends. The CDR3 DNA reads TGTGCCAGTCGACCGGGTGGGGGGGGCGTCAACCAAGAGACCCAGTACTTC. Encoded protein: CASRPGGGGVNQETQYF.

This clonotype occurred a few times. J is TRBJ2-5 and V is TRBV7-6, with unresolved D. V lost 5 bases and J 1 base, leaving 8 bases between the germline ends. There are 13 residues in the CDR3. In germline, CDR1 is SGHVS, CDR2 FNYEAQ. The CDR3 region is CASSRRIQETQYF. As DNA, the CDR3 is TGTGCCAGCAGCCGACGGATCCAAGAGACCCAGTACTTC.

The chain has TRBV5-1 and TRBJ1-1; D is ambiguous. CDR1 is SGHRS, CDR2 YFSETQ, per germline. V was cut by 4 bases and J by 0 bases, with 13 bases left in between. The CDR3 consists of 15 residues. CDR3 region: CASSPTSAMNTEAFF. The CDR3 DNA follows: TGCGCCAGCAGCCCCACCTCAGCAATGAACACTGAAGCTTTCTTT.

The chain carries TRBV11-3 and TRBJ2-1; D not resolved. CDR3 size: 14 residues. The V end lost 1 base, the J end lost 4 bases, and 8 bases lay between the germline ends. The germline CDR1 and CDR2 sequences are SGHNT and YENEEA. The chain's CDR3 is CASSLVHGYNEQFF. In nucleotides, the CDR3 is TGTGCCAGCAGCTTAGTCCACGGATACAATGAGCAGTTCTTC.

This clonotype appeared a few times. The chain recombines TRBV27 with TRBJ1-2; 8 nucleotides match TRBD1. The CDR3 consists of 13 residues. V dropped 5 bases and J dropped 7; count of bases not matched to a gene: 6. The germline gives CDR1 MNHEY, CDR2 SMNVEV (reference sequence). The CDR3 spells CASSTGGVGGYTF. The DNA of the CDR3 is TGTGCCAGCAGTACAGGGGGAGTGGGTGGCTACACCTTC.

The CDR3 loop is CSARDLQRGSTEAFF. The DNA of the CDR3 is TGCAGTGCTAGAGATCTCCAGAGGGGATCCACTGAAGCTTTCTTT. The rearrangement links TRBV20-1 to TRBJ1-1, with D tentatively TRBD1 (5 bases). Trimming cost V 0 bases and J 4 bases, with 15 bases left between them. The germline CDR1 and CDR2 sequences are DFQATT and SNEGSKA (reference sequence). The CDR3 runs to 15 residues.

The chain joins TRBV7-6 to TRBJ1-2, with a tentative D call TRBD1 (5 bases). Germline V CDR1 and CDR2: SGHVS, FNYEAQ. V lost 3 bases and J lost 4, with 15 bases in between. This CDR3 has 15 amino acids. In nucleotides, the CDR3 is TGTGCCAGCAGCTTTGGAGGGGACCCCTCCTATGGCTACACCTTC. This sequence encodes CASSFGGDPSYGYTF. Full variable domain (missing parts from reference TRBV7-6 and TRBJ1-2): GAGVSQSPRYKVTKRGQDVALRCDPISGHVSLYWYRQALGQGPEFLTYFNYEAQQDKSGLPNDRFSAERPEGSISTLTIQRTEQRDSAMYRCASSFGGDPSYGYTFGSGTRLTVV.

The genes are TRBV12-3 or TRBV12-4 and TRBJ1-2, with D maybe TRBD1 (6 bases). The CDR3 extends over 16 amino acids. Trimming shortened V by 3 bases and J by 4 bases, and 18 bases separated the two germline ends. The CDR3: CASSFTYRADGYGYTF. CDR3 bases: TGTGCCAGCAGTTTTACCTACAGGGCTGACGGCTATGGCTACACCTTC.

There are many counts of this clonotype. The V gene is TRBV6-4, the J gene TRBJ2-3; 7 bases are shared with TRBD2. The length of the CDR3 is 16 residues. Germline V gene data show CDR1 as MRHNA and CDR2 as SNTAGT. V lost 3 bases and J lost 1; bases outside the gene matches: 7. This CDR3 is CASSERGEGGTDTQYF. The CDR3 bases are TGTGCCAGCAGTGAACGTGGGGAGGGCGGCACAGATACGCAGTATTTT.

The chain is built from TRBV15 and TRBJ2-2; 9 nucleotides align to TRBD2. The germline V gene encodes CDR1 LNHNV and CDR2 YYDKDF (reference sequence). With V trimmed by 1 base and J by 8 bases, 14 bases remained unmatched. The CDR3 consists of 18 residues. Here the CDR3 reads CATSRVQTGTSSGGELFF. The CDR3 DNA is TGTGCCACCAGCAGAGTCCAGACCGGGACTAGCTCTGGTGGGGAGCTGTTTTTT.

This clonotype was seen only once. The genes are TRBV14 and TRBJ2-1; 9 nucleotides match TRBD2. The CDR3 runs 17 residues. Germline loops: CDR1 SGHDN, CDR2 FVKESK. Unmatched junction bases numbered 4, after V lost 1 base and J lost 0 bases. CDR3 in amino acids: CASSQGGGGASYNEQFF. The CDR3 region has the DNA TGTGCCAGCAGCCAAGGGGGCGGGGGGGCCTCCTACAATGAGCAGTTCTTC.

The chain employs TRBV27 and TRBJ2-6; D not certain. The CDR3 has 17 residues. V lost 1 base, J lost 0 bases, and 10 bases lay in between. CDR1 is MNHEY and CDR2 is SMNVEV in the germline V gene (reference sequence). The CDR3 region has the DNA TGTGCCAGCAGTTTATTGGGCAGGACCTCTGGGGCCAACGTCCTGACTTTC. Amino acid sequence: CASSLLGRTSGANVLTF.

This clonotype was observed at least ten times. V gene TRBV6-1 combines with J gene TRBJ1-3, with D perhaps TRBD1 (6 bases). The CDR3 is made up of 19 amino acids. Trimming pared 3 bases from V and 0 bases from J, leaving 21 bases between. Germline-derived CDR1 and CDR2 are MNHNS and SASEGT. CDR3 sequence reads: CASSERDTFDFFSGNTIYF. CDR3 in DNA: TGTGCCAGCAGTGAGAGGGACACATTCGACTTCTTCTCTGGAAACACCATATATTTT.

This CDR3 is CASSFRVHEQFF. The CDR3 coding sequence is TGTGCCAGCAGTTTCAGGGTCCATGAGCAGTTCTTC. The chain carries TRBV12-3 or TRBV12-4 and TRBJ2-1; perhaps TRBD1 as D (5 bases). This CDR3 is built from 12 residues. Trimming took off 3 bases at V and 8 bases at J, with 8 bases between the two ends.

The chain combines TRBV5-6 with TRBJ1-1, with D tentatively TRBD1 (5 bases). V dropped 2 bases and J dropped 2 bases, with 10 bases sitting between them. Germline-derived CDR1 and CDR2 are SGHDT and YYEEEE. This CDR3 is 14 amino acids long. CDR3: CASSFGTTNTEAFF. The CDR3 nucleotides read TGTGCCAGCAGCTTCGGGACGACCAACACTGAAGCTTTCTTT.

V is TRBV20-1 and J is TRBJ1-5, with TRBD1 matching 9 bases. The germline V gene has CDR1 DFQATT and CDR2 SNEGSKA (reference sequence). V shed 1 base and J 4 bases; nucleotides not matched to a gene: 11. The CDR3 loop spans 17 amino acids. CDR3 loop: CSARAGGGQGLNQPQHF. CDR3 in DNA: TGCAGTGCTAGAGCGGGGGGAGGACAGGGGTTAAATCAGCCCCAGCATTTT.

This chain connects TRBV4-1 to TRBJ1-1; TRBD1 matches 10 bases. Germline CDR1 reads MGHRA; CDR2 reads YSYEKL. The CDR3 runs 17 residues. J gave up 0 bases and V 4 bases, and 8 bases lay outside the gene matches. CDR3 bases: TGCGCCAGCAGCCTTTCATTGACAGGGGGCTTGAACACTGAAGCTTTCTTT. The encoded protein is CASSLSLTGGLNTEAFF.

CDR3 sequence reads: CASRLDPGELFF. The DNA of the CDR3 is TGTGCCAGCAGACTAGACCCCGGGGAGCTGTTTTTT. This chain connects TRBV7-9 to TRBJ2-2, with D possibly TRBD2 on 5 matching bases. V was shortened by 6 bases and J by 6 bases, with 8 bases between the two germline ends. The CDR3 sequence is 12 residues long. The germline V gene encodes CDR1 SEHNR and CDR2 FQNEAQ (reference sequence).

The J gene is TRBJ1-5, the V gene TRBV4-1, with unresolved D. The CDR3 contains 15 residues. Per the germline V gene, CDR1 is MGHRA and CDR2 is YSYEKL. V was pared by 0 bases and J by 1 base, with 7 bases between. The CDR3 region has the DNA TGCGCCAGCAGCCAAGATGCAGGCAGCAATCAGCCCCAGCATTTT. Its protein is CASSQDAGSNQPQHF.

This clonotype was seen repeatedly, ten times or more. The V gene is TRBV6-1, the J gene TRBJ1-1, with D uncertain. CDR1 and CDR2 from the germline V gene are MNHNS and SASEGT. The CDR3 covers 14 residues. The ends were cut back, 2 bases at V and 1 base at J, with 8 bases in the middle. The CDR3 nucleotides read TGTGCCAGCAGTGAATGGGAAGGGAACACTGAAGCTTTCTTT. Translated: CASSEWEGNTEAFF.

The chain combines TRBV19 with TRBJ1-2; 8 bases are shared with TRBD1. The V gene end was trimmed by 6 bases and the J gene end by 6 bases; junction bases not matched to a gene: 6. The CDR3 loop spans 13 amino acids. Germline V gene lookup returns CDR1 LNHDA and CDR2 SQIVND (reference sequence). DNA for the CDR3: TGTGCCAGTAGCCCCACAGGGGGTGATGGCTACACCTTC. Translation: CASSPTGGDGYTF.